This T cell receptor beta chain was identified in a study of molecular identifiers for immune sequencing clone quantification. General observations from the study: Whereas naive cells kept under 1% of molecules in clones above 20 RNA copies, such clones held over 98% in effectors.

Previously reported methods and listed TCR primers produced the bulk TCR libraries. TCRdb itself ran the PCR reads through MiXCR, one entry per CDR3 protein. Here the sample spans 300,000 to 400,000 distinct CDR3 sequences, roughly a quarter being singletons. Sorting selected naive CD8 T cells with a CD8+CD4-CCR7+CD45RA+ phenotype. This clonotype has only a few counts. Its specificity is unknown. This CDR3 is built from 15 residues. Germline CDR1 reads LGHNA; CDR2 reads YNFKEQ. With 1 base clipped from V and 4 bases from J, the junction kept 2 bases outside the gene matches. The TCR sequence derives from a human donor in good health. Some libraries in this study had Jurkat cell RNA spiked in. Sequenced: naive CD8+ T cells from blood, with Jurkat cell RNA spiked in. The subset here: FACS-sorted CD8+CD4-CCR7+CD45RA+ naive T cells. The chain carries TRBV4-2 and TRBJ2-1; the match to TRBD1 covers 9 bases. CDR3 sequence: CASSQVGTGYNEQFF. The CDR3 region has the DNA TGTGCCAGCAGCCAAGTGGGGACAGGGTACAATGAGCAGTTCTTC.